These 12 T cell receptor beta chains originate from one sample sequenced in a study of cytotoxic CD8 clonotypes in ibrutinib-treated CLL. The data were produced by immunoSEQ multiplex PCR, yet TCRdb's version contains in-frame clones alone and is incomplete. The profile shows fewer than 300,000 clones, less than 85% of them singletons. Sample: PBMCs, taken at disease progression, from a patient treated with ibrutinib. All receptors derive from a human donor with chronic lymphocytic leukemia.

The CDR3 is CASSLGLAGDTNTGELFF. The CDR3 bases are TGTGCCAGCAGCTTAGGACTAGCGGGGGATACTAACACCGGGGAGCTGTTTTTT. The rearrangement joins TRBV13 to TRBJ2-2, with 11 bases matching TRBD2. V shed 0 bases and J 2 bases; nucleotides not matched to a gene: 5. CDR3 size: 18 residues. The germline V gene encodes CDR1 PRHDT and CDR2 FYEKMQ (reference sequence).

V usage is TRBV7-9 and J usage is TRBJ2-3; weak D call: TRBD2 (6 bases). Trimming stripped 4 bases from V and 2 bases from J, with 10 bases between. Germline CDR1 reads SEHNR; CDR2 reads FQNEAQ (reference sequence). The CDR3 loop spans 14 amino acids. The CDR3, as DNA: TGTGCCAGCAGCTCGCGGGAACCCACAGATACGCAGTATTTT. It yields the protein CASSSREPTDTQYF.

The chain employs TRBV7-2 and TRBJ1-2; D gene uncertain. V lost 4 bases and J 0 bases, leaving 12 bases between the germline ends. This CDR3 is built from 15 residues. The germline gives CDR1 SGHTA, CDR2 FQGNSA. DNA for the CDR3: TGTGCCAGCAGCTGGCGAACCAGAGCTAACTATGGCTACACCTTC. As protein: CASSWRTRANYGYTF.

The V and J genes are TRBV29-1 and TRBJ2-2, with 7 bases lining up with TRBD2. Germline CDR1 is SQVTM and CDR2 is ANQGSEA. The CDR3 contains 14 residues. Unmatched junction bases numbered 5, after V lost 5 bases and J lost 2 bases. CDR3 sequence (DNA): TGCAGCGTTTGGGACTACCGAAACACCGGGGAGCTGTTTTTT. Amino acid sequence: CSVWDYRNTGELFF.

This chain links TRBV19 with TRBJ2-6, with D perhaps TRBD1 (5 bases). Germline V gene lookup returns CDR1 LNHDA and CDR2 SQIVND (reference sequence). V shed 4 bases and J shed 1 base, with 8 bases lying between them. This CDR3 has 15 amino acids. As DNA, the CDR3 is TGTGCCAGTAGTAAACAGGATTCTGGGGCCAACGTCCTGACTTTC. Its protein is CASSKQDSGANVLTF.

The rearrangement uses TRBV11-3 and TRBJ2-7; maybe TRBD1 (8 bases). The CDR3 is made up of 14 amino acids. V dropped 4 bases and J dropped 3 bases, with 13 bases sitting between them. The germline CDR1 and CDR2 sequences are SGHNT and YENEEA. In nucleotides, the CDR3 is TGTGCCAGCAGCTCAACAGGGGGGGGCTACGAGCAGTACTTC. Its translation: CASSSTGGGYEQYF. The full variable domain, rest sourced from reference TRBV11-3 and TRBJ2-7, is EAGVVQSPRYKIIEKKQPVAFWCNPISGHNTLYWYLQNLGQGPELLIRYENEEAVDDSQLPKDRFSAERLKGVDSTLKIQPAELGDSAVYLCASSSTGGGYEQYFGPGTRLTVT.

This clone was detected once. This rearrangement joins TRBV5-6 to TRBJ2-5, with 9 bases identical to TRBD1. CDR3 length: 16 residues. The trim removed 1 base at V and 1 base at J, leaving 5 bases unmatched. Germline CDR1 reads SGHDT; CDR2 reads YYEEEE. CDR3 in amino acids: CASSLWDRAFQETQYF. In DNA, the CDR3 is TGTGCCAGCAGCTTGTGGGACAGGGCATTCCAAGAGACCCAGTACTTC.

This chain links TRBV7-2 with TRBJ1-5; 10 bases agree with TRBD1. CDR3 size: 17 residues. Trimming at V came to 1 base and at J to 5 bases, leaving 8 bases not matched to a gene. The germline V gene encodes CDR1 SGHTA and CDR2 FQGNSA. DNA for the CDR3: TGTGCCAGCAGCTTAGTGGGTGGACAGGGGGTCTATCAGCCCCAGCATTTT. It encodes CASSLVGGQGVYQPQHF.

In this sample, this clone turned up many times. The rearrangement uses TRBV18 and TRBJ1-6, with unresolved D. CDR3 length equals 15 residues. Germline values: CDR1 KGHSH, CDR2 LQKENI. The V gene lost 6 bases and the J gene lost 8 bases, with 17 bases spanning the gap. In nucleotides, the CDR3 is TGTGCCAGCTCCTCTCCCAGGACGAGTTATTCACCCCTCCACTTT. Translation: CASSSPRTSYSPLHF.

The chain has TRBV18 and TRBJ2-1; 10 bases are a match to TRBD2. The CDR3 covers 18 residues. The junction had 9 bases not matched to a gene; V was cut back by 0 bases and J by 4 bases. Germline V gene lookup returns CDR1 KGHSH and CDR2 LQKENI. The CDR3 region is CASSPPILSGGDYNEQFF. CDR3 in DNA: TGTGCCAGCTCACCACCGATCTTAAGCGGGGGGGATTACAATGAGCAGTTCTTC.

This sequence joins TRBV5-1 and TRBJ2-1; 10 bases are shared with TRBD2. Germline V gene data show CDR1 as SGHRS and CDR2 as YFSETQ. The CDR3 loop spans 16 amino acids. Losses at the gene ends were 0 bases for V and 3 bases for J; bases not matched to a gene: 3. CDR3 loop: CASSLAVAGGYNEQFF. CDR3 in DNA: TGCGCCAGCAGCTTGGCTGTAGCGGGGGGCTACAATGAGCAGTTCTTC.

CDR3 bases: TGTGCCAGCAGCGCAACAGGGCCGGGCGTAAATGAGCAGTTCTTC. Its protein is CASSATGPGVNEQFF. This chain connects TRBV6-5 to TRBJ2-1; TRBD1 is a possible D gene (6 bases). Germline values: CDR1 MNHEY, CDR2 SVGAGI. V was clipped by 6 bases and J by 7 bases, with 19 bases between them. The CDR3 covers 15 residues.